These 8 T cell receptor beta chains were all obtained from the same sample, sequenced in a study of blood T cell repertoires in COVID-19 (TCRdb year 2020). The library was built by means of the immunoSEQ multiplex PCR assay. Here the immuneACCESS table is served through TCRdb, limited to in-frame sequences with V and J called. Missing clones are a known gap in these copies; in checked studies unresolved V genes cover under half, and the rest lacks a known reason. The sample data list approximately 300,000 clones, and roughly 85% of these were observed just once. The top ten hold about 1.9% of the sample. Sequenced material: PBMCs or T cells enriched from blood (not recorded which). Every receptor here comes from a woman aged 25-40 years who had been exposed to COVID-19.

Here the CDR3 reads CASSLSGGFPPGELFF. The CDR3 DNA follows: TGCGCCAGCAGCTTGTCTGGCGGGTTCCCGCCTGGGGAGCTGTTTTTT. The chain employs TRBV5-1 and TRBJ2-2; maybe TRBD2 (5 bases). V lost 1 base to trimming and J lost 8 bases, with 18 bases between them. This CDR3 is built from 16 residues. Germline lookup yields CDR1 SGHRS and CDR2 YFSETQ.

This chain uses TRBV7-8 with TRBJ2-3, with 10 bases lining up with TRBD2. V lost 5 bases, J lost 2 bases, and 28 bases stayed unmatched. The CDR3 covers 23 residues. Looked up from germline, CDR1 is SGHVS and CDR2 is FQNEAQ. DNA of the CDR3: TGTGCCAGCAGCCCTTACCCTGTTGGTAGCGGGAGGAACGTAGAAGAAGTCACAGATACGCAGTATTTT. This encodes CASSPYPVGSGRNVEEVTDTQYF.

The chain has TRBV2 and TRBJ1-5; a weak D match, TRBD1 (6 bases). Trimming pared 5 bases from V and 1 base from J, leaving 12 bases between. The germline gives CDR1 SNHLY, CDR2 FYNNEI. The CDR3 is made up of 15 amino acids. Here the CDR3 DNA reads TGTGCCAGCAGTTTCGAGAGGGGGAGCAATCAGCCCCAGCATTTT. Translating it yields CASSFERGSNQPQHF.

The chain links TRBV28 to TRBJ1-5; D unclear. Germline CDR1 reads MDHEN; CDR2 reads SYDVKM. Trimming pared 7 bases from V and 4 bases from J, leaving 11 bases between. CDR3 length: 13 residues. CDR3 sequence (DNA): TGTGCCAGCAACCGGGATGGGAATCAGCCCCAGCATTTT. Amino acids: CASNRDGNQPQHF.

The rearrangement links TRBV19 to TRBJ1-2, with 11 nucleotides matching TRBD1. J gave up 0 bases and V 4 bases, and 7 bases lay outside the gene matches. Germline loops: CDR1 LNHDA, CDR2 SQIVND (reference sequence). CDR3 length equals 17 residues. The CDR3 protein is CASSTSGTGGANYGYTF. In nucleotides, the CDR3 is TGTGCCAGTAGTACTTCCGGGACAGGGGGGGCTAACTATGGCTACACCTTC.

V usage is TRBV10-3 and J usage is TRBJ2-2, with 8 bases identical to TRBD1. The CDR3 loop spans 17 amino acids. In germline, CDR1 is ENHRY, CDR2 SYGVKD. With 6 bases clipped from V and 1 base from J, the junction kept 10 bases outside the gene matches. The DNA for the CDR3 is TGTGCCATCAGGCCCCAACAGGGGGTAGGGAACACCGGGGAGCTGTTTTTT. Translating gives CAIRPQQGVGNTGELFF.

V is TRBV2 and J is TRBJ1-3; D unclear. CDR1 is SNHLY, CDR2 FYNNEI, per germline. The CDR3 spans 15 residues. Deletions cut 8 bases from V and 0 bases from J, with 14 bases between. CDR3 DNA: TGTGCCAGCTCATACATGGCTTCCTCTGGAAACACCATATATTTT. It specifies CASSYMASSGNTIYF.

This chain links TRBV2 with TRBJ2-3, with 11 bases that match TRBD2. V lost 6 bases to trimming and J lost 4 bases; unmatched junction nucleotides: 12. Looked up from germline, CDR1 is SNHLY and CDR2 is FYNNEI. CDR3 size: 17 residues. The DNA for the CDR3 is TGTGCCAGCAGGTCATTTGGGCCTAGCGGGGGGTCAGATACGCAGTATTTT. The encoded protein is CASRSFGPSGGSDTQYF.